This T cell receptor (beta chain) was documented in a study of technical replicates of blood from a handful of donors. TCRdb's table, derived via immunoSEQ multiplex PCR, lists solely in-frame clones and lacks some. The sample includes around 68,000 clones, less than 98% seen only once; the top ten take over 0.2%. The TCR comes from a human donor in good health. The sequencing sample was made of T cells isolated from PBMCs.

CDR3 protein: CASSQGQGGNTIYF. The CDR3 DNA sequence: TGTGCCAGCAGCCAGGGACAGGGTGGAAACACCATATATTTT. The V and J genes are TRBV7-9 and TRBJ1-3; 9 bases align to TRBD1. The V gene's germline CDR1 is SEHNR and CDR2 FQNEAQ (reference sequence). This CDR3 is built from 14 residues. The ends lost 5 bases at V and 3 bases at J; junction bases unmatched: 2.